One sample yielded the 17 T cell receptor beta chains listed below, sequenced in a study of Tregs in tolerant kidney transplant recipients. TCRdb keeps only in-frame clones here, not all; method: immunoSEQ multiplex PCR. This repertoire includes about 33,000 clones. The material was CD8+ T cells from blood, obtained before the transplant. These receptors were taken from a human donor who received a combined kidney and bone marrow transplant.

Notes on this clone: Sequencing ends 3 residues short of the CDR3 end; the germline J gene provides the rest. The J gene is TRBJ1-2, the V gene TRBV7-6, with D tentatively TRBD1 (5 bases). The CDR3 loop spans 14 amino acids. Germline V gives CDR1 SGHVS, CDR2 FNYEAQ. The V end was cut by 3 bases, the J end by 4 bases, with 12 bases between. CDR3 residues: CASSFGGVGYGYTF. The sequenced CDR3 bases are TGTGCCAGCAGCTTCGGGGGGGTAGGCTATGGC.

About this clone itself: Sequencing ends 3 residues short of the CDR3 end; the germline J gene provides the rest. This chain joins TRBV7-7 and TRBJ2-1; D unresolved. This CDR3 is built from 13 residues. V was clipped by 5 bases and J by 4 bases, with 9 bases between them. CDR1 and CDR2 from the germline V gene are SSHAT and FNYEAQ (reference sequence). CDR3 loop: CASSPQMYNEQFF. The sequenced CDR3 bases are TGTGCCAGCAGCCCCCAGATGTACAATGAG. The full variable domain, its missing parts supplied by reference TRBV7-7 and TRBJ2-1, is GAGVSQSPRYKVTKRGQDVTLRCDPISSHATLYWYQQALGQGPEFLTYFNYEAQPDKSGLPSDRFSAERPEGSISTLTIQRTEQRDSAMYRCASSPQMYNEQFFGPGTRLTVL.

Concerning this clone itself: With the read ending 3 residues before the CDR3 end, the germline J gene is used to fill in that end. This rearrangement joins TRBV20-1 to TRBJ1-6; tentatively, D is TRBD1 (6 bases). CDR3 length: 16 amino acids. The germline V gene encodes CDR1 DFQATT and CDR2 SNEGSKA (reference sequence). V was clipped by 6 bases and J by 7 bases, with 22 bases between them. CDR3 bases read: TGCAGTGCCGCCAGCAACAGGGACTATGTCAATTCACCC. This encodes CSAASNRDYVNSP. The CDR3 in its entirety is CSAASNRDYVNSPLHF.

CDR3 DNA, as far as it was read: TGTGCCAGCAGTGAAGCGGGACTTATGAACTATGGC. This encodes CASSEAGLMNYG. The full CDR3 reads CASSEAGLMNYGYTF. The V call is TRBV2, the J call TRBJ1-2; a possible D gene is TRBD1 (5 bases). The read gets to within 3 residues of the CDR3 end, and the germline J gene fills in the rest. The germline V gene has CDR1 SNHLY and CDR2 FYNNEI. This CDR3 has 15 residues. Trimming pared 0 bases from V and 2 bases from J, leaving 10 bases between.

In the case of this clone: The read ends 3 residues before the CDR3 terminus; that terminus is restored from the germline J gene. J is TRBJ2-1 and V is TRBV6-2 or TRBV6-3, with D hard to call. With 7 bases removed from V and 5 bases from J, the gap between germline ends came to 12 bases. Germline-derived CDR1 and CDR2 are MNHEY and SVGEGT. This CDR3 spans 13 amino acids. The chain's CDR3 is CASNPHFNNEQFF. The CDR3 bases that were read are TGTGCCAGCAACCCACATTTCAACAATGAG.

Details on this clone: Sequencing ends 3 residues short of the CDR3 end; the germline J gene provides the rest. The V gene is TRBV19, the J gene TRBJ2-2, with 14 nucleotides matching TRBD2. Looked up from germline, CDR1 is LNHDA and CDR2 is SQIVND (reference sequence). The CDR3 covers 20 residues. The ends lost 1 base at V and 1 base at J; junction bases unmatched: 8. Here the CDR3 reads CASSIAAGLAGDLNTGELFF. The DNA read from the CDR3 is TGTGCCAGTAGTATAGCTGCGGGACTAGCGGGAGACCTGAACACCGGGGAG.

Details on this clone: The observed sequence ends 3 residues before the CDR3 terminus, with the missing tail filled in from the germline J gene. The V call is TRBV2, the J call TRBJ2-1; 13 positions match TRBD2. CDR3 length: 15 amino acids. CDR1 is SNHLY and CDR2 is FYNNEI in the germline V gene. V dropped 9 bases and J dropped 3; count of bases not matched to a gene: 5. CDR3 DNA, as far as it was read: TGTGCCAGAACTGGGACTAGCGGGGACTACAATGAG. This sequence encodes CARTGTSGDYNE. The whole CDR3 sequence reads CARTGTSGDYNEQFF.

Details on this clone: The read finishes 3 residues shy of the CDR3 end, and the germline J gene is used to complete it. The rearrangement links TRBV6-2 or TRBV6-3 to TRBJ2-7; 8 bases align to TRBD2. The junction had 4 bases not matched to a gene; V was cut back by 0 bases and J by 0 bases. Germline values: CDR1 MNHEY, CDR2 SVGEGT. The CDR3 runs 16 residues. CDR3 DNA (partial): TGTGCCAGCAGTTACTCGAGGCTAGCGGGCTCCTACGAG. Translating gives CASSYSRLAGSYE. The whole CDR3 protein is CASSYSRLAGSYEQYF.

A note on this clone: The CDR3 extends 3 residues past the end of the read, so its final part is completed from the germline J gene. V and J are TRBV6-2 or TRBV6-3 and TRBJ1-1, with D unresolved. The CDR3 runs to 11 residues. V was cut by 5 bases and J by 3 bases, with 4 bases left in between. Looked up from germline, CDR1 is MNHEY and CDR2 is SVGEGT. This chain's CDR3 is CASSPDTEAFF. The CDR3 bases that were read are TGTGCCAGCAGTCCGGACACTGAA.

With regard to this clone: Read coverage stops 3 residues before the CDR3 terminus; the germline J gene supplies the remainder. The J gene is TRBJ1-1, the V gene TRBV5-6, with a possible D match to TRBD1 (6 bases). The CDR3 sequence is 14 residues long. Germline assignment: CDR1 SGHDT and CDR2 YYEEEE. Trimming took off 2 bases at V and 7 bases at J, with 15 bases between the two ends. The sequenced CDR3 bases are TGTGCCAGCAGCTTTCTTGGACAGCTAGATGAA. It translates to CASSFLGQLDE. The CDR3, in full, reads CASSFLGQLDEAFF.

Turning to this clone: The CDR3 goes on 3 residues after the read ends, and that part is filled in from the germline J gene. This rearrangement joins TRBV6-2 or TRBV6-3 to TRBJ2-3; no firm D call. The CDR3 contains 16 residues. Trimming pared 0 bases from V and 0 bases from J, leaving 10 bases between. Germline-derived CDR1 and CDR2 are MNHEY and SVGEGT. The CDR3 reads CASSYSGPSSTDTQYF. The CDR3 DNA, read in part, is TGTGCCAGCAGTTACTCAGGCCCCTCTAGCACAGATACG.

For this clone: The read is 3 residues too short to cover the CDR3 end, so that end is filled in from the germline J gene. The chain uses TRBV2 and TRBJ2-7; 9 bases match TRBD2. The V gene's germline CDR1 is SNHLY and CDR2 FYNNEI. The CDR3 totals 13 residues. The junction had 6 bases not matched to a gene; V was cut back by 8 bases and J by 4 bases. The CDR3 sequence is CASGGGGLYEQYF. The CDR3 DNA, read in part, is TGTGCCAGCGGCGGGGGGGGCCTATACGAG.

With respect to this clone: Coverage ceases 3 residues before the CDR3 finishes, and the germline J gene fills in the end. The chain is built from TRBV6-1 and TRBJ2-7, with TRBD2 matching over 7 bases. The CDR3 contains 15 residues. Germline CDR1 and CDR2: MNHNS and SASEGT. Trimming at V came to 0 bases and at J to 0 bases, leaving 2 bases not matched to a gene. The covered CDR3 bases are TGTGCCAGCAGTGAAGCGGGGGGGAGCTCCTACGAG. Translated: CASSEAGGSSYE. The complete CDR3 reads CASSEAGGSSYEQYF.

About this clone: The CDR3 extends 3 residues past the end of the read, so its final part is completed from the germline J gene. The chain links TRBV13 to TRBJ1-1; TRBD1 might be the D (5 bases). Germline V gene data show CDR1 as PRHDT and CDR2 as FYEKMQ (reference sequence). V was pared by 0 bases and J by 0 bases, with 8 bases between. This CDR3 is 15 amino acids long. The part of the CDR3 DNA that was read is TGTGCCAGCAGCTTAGGAACAGGTATGAACACTGAA. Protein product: CASSLGTGMNTE. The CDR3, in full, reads CASSLGTGMNTEAFF.

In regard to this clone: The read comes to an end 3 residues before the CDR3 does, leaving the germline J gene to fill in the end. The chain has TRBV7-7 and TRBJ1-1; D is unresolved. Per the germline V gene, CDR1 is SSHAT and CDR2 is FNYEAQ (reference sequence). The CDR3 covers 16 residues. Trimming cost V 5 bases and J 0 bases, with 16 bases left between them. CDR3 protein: CASSPGPATMNTEAFF. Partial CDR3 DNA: TGTGCCAGCAGCCCCGGCCCCGCAACTATGAACACTGAA.

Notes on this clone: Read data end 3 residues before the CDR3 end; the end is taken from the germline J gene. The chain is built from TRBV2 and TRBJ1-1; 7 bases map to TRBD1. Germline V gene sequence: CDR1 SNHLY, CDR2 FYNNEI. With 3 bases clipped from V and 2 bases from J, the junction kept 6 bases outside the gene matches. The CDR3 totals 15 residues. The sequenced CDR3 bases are TGTGCCAGCAGTGACACAGGGGCCCTAAACACTGAA. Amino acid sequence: CASSDTGALNTE. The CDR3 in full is CASSDTGALNTEAFF.

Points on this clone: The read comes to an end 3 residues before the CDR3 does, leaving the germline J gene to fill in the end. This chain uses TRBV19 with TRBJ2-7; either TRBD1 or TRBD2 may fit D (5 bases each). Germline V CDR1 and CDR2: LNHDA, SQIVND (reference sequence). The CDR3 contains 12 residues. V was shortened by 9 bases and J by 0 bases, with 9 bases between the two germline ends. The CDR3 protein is CASQGASYEQYF. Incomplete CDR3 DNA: TGTGCCAGCCAGGGAGCCTCCTACGAG.